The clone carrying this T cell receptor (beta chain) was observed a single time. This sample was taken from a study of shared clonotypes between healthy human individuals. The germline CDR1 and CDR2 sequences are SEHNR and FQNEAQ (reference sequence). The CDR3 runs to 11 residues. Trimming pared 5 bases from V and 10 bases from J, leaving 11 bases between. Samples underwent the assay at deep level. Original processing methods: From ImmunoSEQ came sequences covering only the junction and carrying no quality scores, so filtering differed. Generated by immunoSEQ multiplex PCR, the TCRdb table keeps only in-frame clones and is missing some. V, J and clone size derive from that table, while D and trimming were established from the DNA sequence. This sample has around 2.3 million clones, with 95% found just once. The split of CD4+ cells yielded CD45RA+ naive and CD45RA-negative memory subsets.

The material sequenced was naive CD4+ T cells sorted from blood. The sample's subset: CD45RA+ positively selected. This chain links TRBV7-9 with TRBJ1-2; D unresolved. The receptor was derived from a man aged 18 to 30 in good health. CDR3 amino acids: CASSPLASYTF. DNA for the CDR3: TGTGCCAGCAGCCCCCTAGCGTCCTACACCTTC.